This TCR beta chain was recovered during a study of control samples from healthy donors and cancer patients (dated by TCRdb to 2019 to 2021). Library preparation used the immunoSEQ multiplex PCR assay. TCRdb's version of the immuneACCESS table is confined to in-frame rearrangements and falls short of the full clone set. An unresolved V gene accounts for under half of the shortfall where checked; the remainder is of unknown origin. The sample data list 100,000 to 150,000 clones, and around 87% of these were observed just once. The top ten hold approximately 2.9% of the sample. Looking up the germline V gene yields CDR1 SGHNT and CDR2 YENEEA. The junction carries 11 bases between V and J, which are trimmed by 5 bases and 1 base respectively. Including cysteine and phenylalanine, the CDR3 has 14 amino acids. The kept DNA is CDR3 alone, 42 bases in frame from the first base. Concerning this clone: No cognate antigen has been identified for it. No much larger clone exists at a distance of one base, and base qualities are not known.

The rearranged chain carries TRBV11-3 and TRBJ1-1; the D region possibly corresponds to TRBD1 (6 bases align). The sequenced sample consisted of blood. The receptor was derived from a man aged 55 to 70 in good health. The sequence in DNA is TGTGCCAGCAGCGCAACACAGGGGAACACTGAAGCTTTCTTT. This yields the protein CASSATQGNTEAFF.